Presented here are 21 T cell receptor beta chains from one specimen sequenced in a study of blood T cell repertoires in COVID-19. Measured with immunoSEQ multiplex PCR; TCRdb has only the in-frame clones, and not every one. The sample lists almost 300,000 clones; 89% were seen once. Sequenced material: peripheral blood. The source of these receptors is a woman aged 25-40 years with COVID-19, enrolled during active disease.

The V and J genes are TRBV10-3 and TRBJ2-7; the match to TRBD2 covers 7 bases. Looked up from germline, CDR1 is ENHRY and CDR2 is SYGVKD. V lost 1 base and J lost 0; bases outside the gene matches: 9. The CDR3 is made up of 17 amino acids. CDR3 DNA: TGTGCCATCAGTGAGTTGGGAGGGCAGCTCAGCTCCTACGAGCAGTACTTC. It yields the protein CAISELGGQLSSYEQYF.

CDR3 DNA: TGTGCCAGCAGCGGGACGGGGGGCGATGGCTACACCTTC. It codes for CASSGTGGDGYTF. The rearrangement links TRBV7-2 to TRBJ1-2, with a tentative D call TRBD1 (6 bases). The CDR3 consists of 13 residues. With 5 bases removed from V and 6 bases from J, the gap between germline ends came to 13 bases. The V gene's germline CDR1 is SGHTA and CDR2 FQGNSA.

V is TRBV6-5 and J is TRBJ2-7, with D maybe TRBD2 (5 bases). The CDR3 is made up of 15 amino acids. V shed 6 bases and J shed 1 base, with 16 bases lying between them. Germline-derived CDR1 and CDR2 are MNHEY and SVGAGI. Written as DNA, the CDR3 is TGTGCCAGCAGCCTACGCGGGCCCGGTTCCTACGAGCAGTACTTC. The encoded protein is CASSLRGPGSYEQYF.

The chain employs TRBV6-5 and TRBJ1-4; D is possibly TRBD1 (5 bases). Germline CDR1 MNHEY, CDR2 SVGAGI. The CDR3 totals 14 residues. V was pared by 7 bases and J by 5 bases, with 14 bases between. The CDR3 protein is CASKVSGRNEKLFF. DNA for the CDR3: TGTGCCAGCAAAGTTTCAGGGAGGAATGAAAAACTGTTTTTT.

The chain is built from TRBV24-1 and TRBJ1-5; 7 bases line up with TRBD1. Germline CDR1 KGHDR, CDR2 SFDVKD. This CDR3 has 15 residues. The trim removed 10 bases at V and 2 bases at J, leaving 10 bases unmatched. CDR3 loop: CATTAGGSGNQPQHF. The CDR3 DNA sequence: TGTGCCACTACCGCAGGGGGATCGGGCAATCAGCCCCAGCATTTT.

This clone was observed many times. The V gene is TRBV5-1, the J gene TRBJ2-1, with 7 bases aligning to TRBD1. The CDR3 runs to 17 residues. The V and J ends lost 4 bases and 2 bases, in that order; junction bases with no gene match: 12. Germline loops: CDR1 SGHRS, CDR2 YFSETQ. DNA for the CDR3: TGCGCCAGCAGCCTGCACCCCCCCGGGACAGCCTACAATGAGCAGTTCTTC. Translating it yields CASSLHPPGTAYNEQFF.

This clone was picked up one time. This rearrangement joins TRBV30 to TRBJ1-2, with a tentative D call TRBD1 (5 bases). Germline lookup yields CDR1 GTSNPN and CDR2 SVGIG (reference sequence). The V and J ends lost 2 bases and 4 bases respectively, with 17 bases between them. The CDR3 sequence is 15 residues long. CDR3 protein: CAWSSTKGLIYGYTF. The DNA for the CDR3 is TGTGCCTGGAGTTCCACAAAGGGACTGATCTATGGCTACACCTTC.

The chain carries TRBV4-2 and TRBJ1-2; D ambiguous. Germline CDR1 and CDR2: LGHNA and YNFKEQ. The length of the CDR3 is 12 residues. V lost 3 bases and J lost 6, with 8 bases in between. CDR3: CASSHSTDGYTF. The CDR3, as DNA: TGTGCCAGCAGCCACTCGACTGATGGCTACACCTTC.

CDR3 amino acids: CASSEEGAGQAFF. CDR3 coding DNA: TGTGCCAGCAGTGAAGAGGGGGCGGGCCAAGCTTTCTTT. The chain joins TRBV6-1 to TRBJ1-1, with 7 bases matching TRBD1. CDR3 size: 13 residues. CDR1 and CDR2 from the germline V gene are MNHNS and SASEGT. V trimming: 1 base; J trimming: 9 bases; junction bases outside the gene matches: 5.

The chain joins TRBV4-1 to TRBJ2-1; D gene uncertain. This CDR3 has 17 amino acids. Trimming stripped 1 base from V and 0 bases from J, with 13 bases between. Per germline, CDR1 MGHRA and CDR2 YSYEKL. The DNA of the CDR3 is TGCGCCAGCAGCCAAGGGATGGCGGTGACCTCCTACAATGAGCAGTTCTTC. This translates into CASSQGMAVTSYNEQFF.

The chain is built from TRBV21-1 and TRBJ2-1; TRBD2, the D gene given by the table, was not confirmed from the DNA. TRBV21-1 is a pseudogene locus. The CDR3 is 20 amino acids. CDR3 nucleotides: TGTGCCAGCAGCGCCTCCCCGGGATTCGGGCCCCCAACGAAATACAATGAGCAGTTCTTC. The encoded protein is CASSASPGFGPPTKYNEQFF.

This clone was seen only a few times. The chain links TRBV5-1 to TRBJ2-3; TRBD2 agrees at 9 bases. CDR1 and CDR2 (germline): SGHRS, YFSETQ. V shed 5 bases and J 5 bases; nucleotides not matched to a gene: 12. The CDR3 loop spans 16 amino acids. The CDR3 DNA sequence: TGCGCCAGCAGGTCGATAGCGGGGGCCAGGGTAGATACGCAGTATTTT. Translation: CASRSIAGARVDTQYF.

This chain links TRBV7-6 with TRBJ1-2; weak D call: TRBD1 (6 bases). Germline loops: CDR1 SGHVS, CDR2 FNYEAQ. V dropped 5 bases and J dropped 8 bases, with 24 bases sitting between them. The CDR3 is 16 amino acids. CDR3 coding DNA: TGTGCCAGCAGCCCGACCCTTGGACGGTCAGGGGTGGGCTACACCTTC. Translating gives CASSPTLGRSGVGYTF.

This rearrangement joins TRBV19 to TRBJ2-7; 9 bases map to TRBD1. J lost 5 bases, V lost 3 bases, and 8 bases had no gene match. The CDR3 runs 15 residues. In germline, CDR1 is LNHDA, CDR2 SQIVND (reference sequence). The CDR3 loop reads CASSISTGGQDEQYF. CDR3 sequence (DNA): TGTGCCAGTAGTATCTCCACAGGGGGCCAGGACGAGCAGTACTTC.

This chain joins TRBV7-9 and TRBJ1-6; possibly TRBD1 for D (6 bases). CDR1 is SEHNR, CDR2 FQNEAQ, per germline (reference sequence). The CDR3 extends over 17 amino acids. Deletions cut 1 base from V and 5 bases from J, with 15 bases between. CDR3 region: CASSLGFKGTNNSPLHF. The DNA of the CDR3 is TGTGCCAGCAGCTTAGGTTTTAAGGGGACAAATAATTCACCCCTCCACTTT.

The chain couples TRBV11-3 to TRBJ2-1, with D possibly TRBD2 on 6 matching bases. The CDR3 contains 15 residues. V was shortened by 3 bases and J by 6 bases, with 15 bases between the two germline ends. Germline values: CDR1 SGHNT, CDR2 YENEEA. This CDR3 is CASSFGTLTVNEQFF. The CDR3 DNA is TGTGCCAGCAGCTTCGGGACTCTAACCGTCAATGAGCAGTTCTTC.

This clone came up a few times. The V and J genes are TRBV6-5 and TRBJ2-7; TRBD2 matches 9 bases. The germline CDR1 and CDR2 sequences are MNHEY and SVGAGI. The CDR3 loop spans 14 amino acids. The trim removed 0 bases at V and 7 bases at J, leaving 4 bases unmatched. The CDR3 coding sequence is TGTGCCAGCAGTTACTCGCTAGCGGGGCGGGAGCAGTACTTC. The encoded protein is CASSYSLAGREQYF.

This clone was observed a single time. The CDR3 here is CASSYDRGNSPLHF. As DNA, the CDR3 is TGTGCCAGCAGCTACGACAGGGGTAATTCACCCCTCCACTTT. The rearrangement links TRBV27 to TRBJ1-6, with 8 bases that match TRBD1. The germline CDR1 and CDR2 sequences are MNHEY and SMNVEV (reference sequence). Losses at the gene ends were 6 bases for V and 6 bases for J; bases not matched to a gene: 4. The CDR3 is 14 amino acids.

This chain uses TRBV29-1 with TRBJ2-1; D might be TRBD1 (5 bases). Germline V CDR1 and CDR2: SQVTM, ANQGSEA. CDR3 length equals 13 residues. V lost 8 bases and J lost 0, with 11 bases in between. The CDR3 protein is CSYDRGSYNEQFF. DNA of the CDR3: TGCAGCTACGACAGAGGCTCCTACAATGAGCAGTTCTTC.

The CDR3 DNA reads TGTGCCAGCAGCCAACGGGGGGGCCACGAGACCCAGTACTTC. Protein: CASSQRGGHETQYF. The chain employs TRBV3-1 (or the pseudogene TRBV3-2) and TRBJ2-5; 8 bases align to TRBD2. V lost 2 bases and J lost 5; bases outside the gene matches: 4. Germline V gene sequence: CDR1 LGHDT, CDR2 YNNKEL (reference sequence). The CDR3 has 14 amino acids.

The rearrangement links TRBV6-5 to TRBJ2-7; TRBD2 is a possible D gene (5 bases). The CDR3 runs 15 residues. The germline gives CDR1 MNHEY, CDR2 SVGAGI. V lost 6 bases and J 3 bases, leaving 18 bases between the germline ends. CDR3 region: CASRGVGGLFYEQYF. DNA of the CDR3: TGTGCCAGCAGGGGAGTGGGCGGGCTGTTCTACGAGCAGTACTTC.